A selection of T cell receptor beta chains follows, all from one sample in a study of blood T cell repertoires in COVID-19. Generated by immunoSEQ multiplex PCR, the TCRdb table keeps only in-frame clones and is missing some. The sample lists 200,000 to 250,000 clones; about nine tenths were seen once. The sample taken for sequencing was peripheral blood. All receptors derive from a woman in her fifties or sixties with acute or convalescent COVID-19. CDR3s include the opening cysteine and the closing phenylalanine or tryptophan. Fields, in order: J gene, CDR3 length, V gene, D gene, clone size, CDR3 protein, CDR3 DNA. D genes are given only for firm matches. The size entry is marked missing in some rows and otherwise reads once, few, many or a size class.

>TRBJ1-2|14|TRBV2|-|-
CASSDRSGSYGYTF
TGTGCCAGCAGTGATAGGTCGGGTTCCTATGGCTACACCTTC
>TRBJ2-3|16|TRBV28|TRBD2|once
CASNLHLAGEADTQYF
TGTGCCAGCAATCTCCATCTAGCGGGAGAAGCAGATACGCAGTATTTT
>TRBJ2-7|14|TRBV3-1/TRBV3-2|TRBD1|-
CASSPTGPLYEQYF
TGTGCCAGCAGCCCGACAGGGCCTCTCTACGAGCAGTACTTC
>TRBJ2-2|14|TRBV7-9|-|-
CASSPPAGTGELFF
TGTGCCAGCAGCCCGCCCGCGGGTACCGGGGAGCTGTTTTTT
>TRBJ2-1|15|TRBV30|TRBD2|-
CAWSLLAGAYNEQFF
TGTGCCTGGAGTCTTCTAGCGGGAGCCTACAATGAGCAGTTCTTC
>TRBJ1-4|15|TRBV6-5|-|-
CASSWGHHTKEKLFF
TGTGCCAGCAGTTGGGGACACCATACAAAAGAAAAACTGTTTTTT
>TRBJ2-7|13|TRBV27|-|-
CASSKRGGYEQYF
TGTGCCAGCAGTAAAAGGGGCGGCTACGAGCAGTACTTC
>TRBJ1-2|14|TRBV5-1|-|-
CASSLPGGDYGYTF
TGCGCCAGCAGCTTGCCGGGAGGGGACTATGGCTACACCTTC
>TRBJ2-1|14|TRBV24-1|-|-
CATGGLARGNEQFF
TGTGCCACTGGAGGGCTGGCGAGAGGTAATGAGCAGTTCTTC
>TRBJ2-7|14|TRBV3-1/TRBV3-2|TRBD2|-
CASSQGAGDREQYF
TGTGCCAGCAGCCAAGGGGCGGGAGACCGCGAGCAGTACTTC
>TRBJ2-3|12|TRBV19|-|-
CASSLEQGSQYF
TGTGCCAGTAGTTTGGAACAGGGTTCGCAGTATTTT
>TRBJ1-1|16|TRBV5-1|TRBD1|-
CASSFRPGQGYTEAFF
TGCGCCAGCAGCTTTCGTCCGGGACAGGGGTACACTGAAGCTTTCTTT
>TRBJ2-5|18|TRBV3-1/TRBV3-2|TRBD2|-
CASSQAGSGGGAGETQYF
TGTGCCAGCAGCCAAGCTGGATCCGGCGGGGGGGCCGGGGAGACCCAGTACTTC
>TRBJ2-3|16|TRBV4-2|-|-
CASSQDRGRSTDTQYF
TGTGCCAGCAGCCAAGATAGGGGTAGAAGCACAGATACGCAGTATTTT
>TRBJ1-1|15|TRBV3-1/TRBV3-2|TRBD1|-
CASSQARGRATEAFF
TGTGCCAGCAGCCAGGCCAGGGGGCGGGCCACTGAAGCTTTCTTT
>TRBJ1-4|15|TRBV11-2|-|-
CASSLEIFRGEKLFF
TGTGCCAGCAGCTTAGAAATTTTCAGGGGCGAAAAACTGTTTTTT
>TRBJ2-3|13|TRBV11-3|-|-
CASSLQGTDTQYF
TGTGCCAGCAGCTTACAGGGCACAGATACGCAGTATTTT
>TRBJ1-4|17|TRBV28|-|-
CASSLLWQTATNEKLFF
TGTGCCAGCAGTTTGTTATGGCAGACTGCAACTAATGAAAAACTGTTTTTT
>TRBJ1-5|15|TRBV19|-|-
CASSIGQVSNQPQHF
TGTGCCAGTAGTATAGGGCAGGTGAGCAATCAGCCCCAGCATTTT
>TRBJ1-2|16|TRBV5-1|-|-
CASSLGQLISNYGYTF
TGCGCCAGCAGCTTGGGACAGCTAATTTCCAACTATGGCTACACCTTC
>TRBJ2-5|16|TRBV4-2|TRBD2|-
CASSQGLTPYQETQYF
TGTGCCAGCAGCCAGGGACTAACTCCGTACCAAGAGACCCAGTACTTC
>TRBJ2-3|16|TRBV11-2|TRBD1|-
CASSLGPGQGADTQYF
TGTGCCAGCAGCTTAGGACCAGGACAGGGTGCAGATACGCAGTATTTT
>TRBJ1-1|13|TRBV2|-|-
CASLAGPNTEAFF
TGTGCCAGCCTAGCAGGACCGAACACTGAAGCTTTCTTT
>TRBJ2-7|13|TRBV12-3/TRBV12-4|TRBD1|-
CASRGQTSYEQYF
TGTGCCAGCAGGGGACAGACCTCCTACGAGCAGTACTTC
>TRBJ1-5|14|TRBV6-5|-|-
CASQRGNSNQPQHF
TGTGCCAGCCAGCGAGGTAATAGCAATCAGCCCCAGCATTTT
>TRBJ1-2|17|TRBV15|-|-
CATSRVSPSGQLYGYTF
TGTGCCACCAGCAGAGTTTCCCCGTCGGGACAACTATATGGCTACACCTTC
>TRBJ2-1|14|TRBV5-4|-|-
CASSRSLPYNEQFF
TGTGCCAGCAGCCGGAGTCTCCCATACAATGAGCAGTTCTTC
>TRBJ2-3|18|TRBV24-1|TRBD1|-
CATSDLTGTGDSTDTQYF
TGTGCCACCAGTGATTTGACCGGGACAGGGGATAGCACAGATACGCAGTATTTT
>TRBJ2-3|17|TRBV4-1|-|-
CASSQDLGPGGADTQYF
TGCGCCAGCAGCCAAGATCTAGGCCCGGGGGGCGCAGATACGCAGTATTTT
>TRBJ1-1|16|TRBV5-1|-|-
CASSDSGAGLHTEAFF
TGCGCCAGCAGCGACAGTGGAGCAGGTCTCCACACTGAAGCTTTCTTT
>TRBJ2-6|15|TRBV5-1|-|few
CASSLQFSGANVLTF
TGCGCCAGCAGCTTACAGTTCTCTGGGGCCAACGTCCTGACTTTC
>TRBJ2-1|15|TRBV6-1|TRBD1|-
CASREDRVRGNEQFF
TGTGCCAGCAGAGAAGACAGGGTGAGGGGCAATGAGCAGTTCTTC
>TRBJ2-7|14|TRBV7-9|TRBD1|-
CASSLWGQHYEQYF
TGTGCCAGCAGCTTGTGGGGACAGCATTACGAGCAGTACTTC
>TRBJ2-7|18|TRBV27|TRBD2|-
CASRPMRTSGLRGYEQYF
TGTGCCAGCAGGCCAATGAGGACTAGCGGTTTAAGAGGCTACGAGCAGTACTTC
>TRBJ2-7|12|TRBV30|-|few
CAWRNRGYEQYF
TGTGCCTGGAGGAACCGGGGCTACGAGCAGTACTTC